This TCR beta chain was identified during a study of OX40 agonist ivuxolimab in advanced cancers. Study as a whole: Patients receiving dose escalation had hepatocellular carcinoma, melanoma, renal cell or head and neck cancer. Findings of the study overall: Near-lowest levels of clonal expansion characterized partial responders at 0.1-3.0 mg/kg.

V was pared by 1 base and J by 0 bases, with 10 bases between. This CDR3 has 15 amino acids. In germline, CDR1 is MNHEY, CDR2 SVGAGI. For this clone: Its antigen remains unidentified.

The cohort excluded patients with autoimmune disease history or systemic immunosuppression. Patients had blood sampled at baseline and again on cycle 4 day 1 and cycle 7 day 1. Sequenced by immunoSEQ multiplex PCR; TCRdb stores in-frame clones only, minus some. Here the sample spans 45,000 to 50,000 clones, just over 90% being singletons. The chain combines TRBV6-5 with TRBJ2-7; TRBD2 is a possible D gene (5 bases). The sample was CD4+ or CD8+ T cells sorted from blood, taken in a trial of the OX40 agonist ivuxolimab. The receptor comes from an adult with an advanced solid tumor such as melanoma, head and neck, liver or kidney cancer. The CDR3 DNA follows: TGTGCCAGCAGTTACTATAGCGCAAGCTCCTACGAGCAGTACTTC. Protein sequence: CASSYYSASSYEQYF.